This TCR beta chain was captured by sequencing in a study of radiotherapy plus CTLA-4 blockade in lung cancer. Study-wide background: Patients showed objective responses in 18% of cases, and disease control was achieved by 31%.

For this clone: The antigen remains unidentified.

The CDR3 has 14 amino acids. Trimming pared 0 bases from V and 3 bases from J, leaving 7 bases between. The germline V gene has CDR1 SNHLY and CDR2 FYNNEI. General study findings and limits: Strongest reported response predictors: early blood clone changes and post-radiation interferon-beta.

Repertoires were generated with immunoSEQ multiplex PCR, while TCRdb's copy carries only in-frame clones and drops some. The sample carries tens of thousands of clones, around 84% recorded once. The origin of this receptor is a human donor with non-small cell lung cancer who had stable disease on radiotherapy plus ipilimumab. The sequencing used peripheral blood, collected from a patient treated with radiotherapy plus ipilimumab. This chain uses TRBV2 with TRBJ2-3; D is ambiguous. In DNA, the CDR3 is TGTGCCAGCAGTGAAGCGTCGGAGACAGATACGCAGTATTTT. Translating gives CASSEASETDTQYF.